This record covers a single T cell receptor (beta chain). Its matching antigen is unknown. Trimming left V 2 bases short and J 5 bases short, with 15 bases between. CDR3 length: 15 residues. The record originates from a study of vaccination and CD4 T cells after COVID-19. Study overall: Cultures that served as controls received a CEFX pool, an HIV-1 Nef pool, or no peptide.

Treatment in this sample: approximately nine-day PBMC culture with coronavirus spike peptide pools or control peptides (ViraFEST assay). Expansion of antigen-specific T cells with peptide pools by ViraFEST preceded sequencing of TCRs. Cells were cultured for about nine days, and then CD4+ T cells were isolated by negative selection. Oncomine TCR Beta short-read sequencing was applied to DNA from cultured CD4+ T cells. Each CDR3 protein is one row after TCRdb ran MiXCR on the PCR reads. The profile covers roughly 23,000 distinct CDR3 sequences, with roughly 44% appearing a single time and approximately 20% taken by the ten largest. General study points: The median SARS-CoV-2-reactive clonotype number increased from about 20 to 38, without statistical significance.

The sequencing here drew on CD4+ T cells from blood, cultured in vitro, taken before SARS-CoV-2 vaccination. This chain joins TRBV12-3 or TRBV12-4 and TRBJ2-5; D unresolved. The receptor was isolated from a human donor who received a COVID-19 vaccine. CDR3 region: CASSLNGAPGETQYF. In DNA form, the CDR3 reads TGTGCCAGCAGTTTAAACGGTGCCCCTGGGGAGACCCAGTACTTC.